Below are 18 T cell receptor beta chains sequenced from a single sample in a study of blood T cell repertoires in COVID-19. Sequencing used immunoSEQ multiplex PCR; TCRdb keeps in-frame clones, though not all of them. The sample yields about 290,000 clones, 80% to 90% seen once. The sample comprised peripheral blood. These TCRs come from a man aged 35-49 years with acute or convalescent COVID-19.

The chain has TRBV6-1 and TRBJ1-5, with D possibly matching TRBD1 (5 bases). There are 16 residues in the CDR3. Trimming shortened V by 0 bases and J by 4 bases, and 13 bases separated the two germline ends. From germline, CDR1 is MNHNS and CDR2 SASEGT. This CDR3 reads CASSEAARALNQPQHF. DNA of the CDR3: TGTGCCAGCAGTGAAGCTGCCAGGGCCCTAAATCAGCCCCAGCATTTT.

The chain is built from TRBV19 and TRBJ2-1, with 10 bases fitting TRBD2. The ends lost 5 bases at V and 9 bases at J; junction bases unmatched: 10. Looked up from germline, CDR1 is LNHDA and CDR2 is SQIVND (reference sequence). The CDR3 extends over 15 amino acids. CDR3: CASSFVAGGGLEQFF. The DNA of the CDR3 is TGTGCCAGTAGTTTCGTAGCGGGGGGCGGGCTTGAGCAGTTCTTC.

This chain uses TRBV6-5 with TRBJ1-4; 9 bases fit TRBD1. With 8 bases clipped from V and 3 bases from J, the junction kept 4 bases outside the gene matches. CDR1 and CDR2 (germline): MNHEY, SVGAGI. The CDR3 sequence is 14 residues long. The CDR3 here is CASPQGAANEKLFF. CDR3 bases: TGTGCCAGCCCACAGGGGGCGGCTAATGAAAAACTGTTTTTT.

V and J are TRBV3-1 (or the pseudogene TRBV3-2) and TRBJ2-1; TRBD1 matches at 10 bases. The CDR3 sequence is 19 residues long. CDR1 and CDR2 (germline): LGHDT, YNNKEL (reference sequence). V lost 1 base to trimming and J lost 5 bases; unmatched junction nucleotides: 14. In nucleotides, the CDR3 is TGTGCCAGCAGCCAAGCTTACGGGACAGGGGTTTTTGGGGACAATGAGCAGTTCTTC. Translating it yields CASSQAYGTGVFGDNEQFF.

The CDR3 region has the DNA TGTGCCAGCAGCCGTGGGACAGGGGGCGCCGGGCGTTCTGGAAACACCATATATTTT. It encodes CASSRGTGGAGRSGNTIYF. This sequence joins TRBV3-1 (or the pseudogene TRBV3-2) and TRBJ1-3; 12 bases map to TRBD1. CDR1 and CDR2 from the germline V gene are LGHDT and YNNKEL (reference sequence). Losses at the gene ends were 4 bases for V and 1 base for J; bases not matched to a gene: 11. CDR3 length: 19 residues.

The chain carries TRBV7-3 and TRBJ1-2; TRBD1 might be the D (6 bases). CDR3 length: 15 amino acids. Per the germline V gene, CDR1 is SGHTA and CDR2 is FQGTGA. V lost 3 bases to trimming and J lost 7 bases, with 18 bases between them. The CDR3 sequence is CASSFDGGAIFGYTF. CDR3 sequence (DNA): TGTGCCAGCAGCTTCGATGGGGGGGCGATTTTTGGCTACACCTTC. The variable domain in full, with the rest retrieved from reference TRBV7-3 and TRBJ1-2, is GAGVSQTPSNKVTEKGKYVELRCDPISGHTALYWYRQSLGQGPEFLIYFQGTGAADDSGLPNDRFFAVRPEGSVSTLKIQRTERGDSAVYLCASSFDGGAIFGYTFGSGTRLTVV.

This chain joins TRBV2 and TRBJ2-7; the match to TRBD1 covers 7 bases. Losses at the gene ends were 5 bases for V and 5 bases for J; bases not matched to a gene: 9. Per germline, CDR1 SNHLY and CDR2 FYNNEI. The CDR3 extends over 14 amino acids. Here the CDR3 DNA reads TGTGCCAGCAGTCCCGACAGGGCGTTCGACGAGCAGTACTTC. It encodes CASSPDRAFDEQYF.

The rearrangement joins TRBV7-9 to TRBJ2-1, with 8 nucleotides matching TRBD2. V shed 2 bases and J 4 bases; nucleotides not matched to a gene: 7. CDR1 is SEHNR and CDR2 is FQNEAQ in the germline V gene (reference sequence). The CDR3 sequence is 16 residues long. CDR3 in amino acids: CASSLYPSGSYNEQFF. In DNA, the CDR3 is TGTGCCAGCAGCTTATATCCTAGCGGGTCTTACAATGAGCAGTTCTTC.

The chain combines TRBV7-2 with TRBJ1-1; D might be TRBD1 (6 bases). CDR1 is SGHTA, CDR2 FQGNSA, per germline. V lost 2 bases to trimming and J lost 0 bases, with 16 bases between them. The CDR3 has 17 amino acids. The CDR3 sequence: CASSLFGLTGLNTEAFF. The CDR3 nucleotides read TGTGCCAGCAGCTTATTTGGTCTGACAGGCCTGAACACTGAAGCTTTCTTT.

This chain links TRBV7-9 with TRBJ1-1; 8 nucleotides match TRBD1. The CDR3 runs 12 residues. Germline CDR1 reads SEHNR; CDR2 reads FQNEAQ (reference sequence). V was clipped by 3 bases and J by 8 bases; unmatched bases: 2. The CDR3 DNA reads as TGTGCCAGCAGCTTTACAGGGGGGGAAGCTTTCTTT. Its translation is CASSFTGGEAFF.

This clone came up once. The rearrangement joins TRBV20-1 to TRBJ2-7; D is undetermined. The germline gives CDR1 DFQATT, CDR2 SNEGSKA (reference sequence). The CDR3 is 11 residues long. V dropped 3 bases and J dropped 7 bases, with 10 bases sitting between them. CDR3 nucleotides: TGCAGTGCTAGTCCTGAGGAAGAGCAGTACTTC. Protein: CSASPEEEQYF.

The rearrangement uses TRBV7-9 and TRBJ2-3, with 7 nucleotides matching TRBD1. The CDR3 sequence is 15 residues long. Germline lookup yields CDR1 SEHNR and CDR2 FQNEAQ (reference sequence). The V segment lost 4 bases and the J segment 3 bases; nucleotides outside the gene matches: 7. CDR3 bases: TGTGCCAGCAGCTCGACAGGGCTTGGGACAGATACGCAGTATTTT. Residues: CASSSTGLGTDTQYF.

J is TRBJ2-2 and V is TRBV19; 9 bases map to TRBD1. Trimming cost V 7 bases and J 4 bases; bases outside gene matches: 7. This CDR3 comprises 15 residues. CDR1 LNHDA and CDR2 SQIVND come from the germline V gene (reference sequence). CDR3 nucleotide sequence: TGTGCCAGTACCGGGACAGGGTGGGTCACCGGGGAGCTGTTTTTT. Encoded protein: CASTGTGWVTGELFF.

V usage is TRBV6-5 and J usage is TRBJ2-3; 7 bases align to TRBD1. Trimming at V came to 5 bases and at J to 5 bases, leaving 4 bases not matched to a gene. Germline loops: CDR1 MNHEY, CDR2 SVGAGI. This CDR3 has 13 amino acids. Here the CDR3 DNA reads TGTGCCAGCAGTCCTACAGGGGTAGATACGCAGTATTTT. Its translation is CASSPTGVDTQYF.

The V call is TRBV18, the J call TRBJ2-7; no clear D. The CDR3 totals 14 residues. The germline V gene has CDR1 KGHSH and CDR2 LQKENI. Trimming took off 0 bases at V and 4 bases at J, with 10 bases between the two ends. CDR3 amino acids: CASSPPSLNYEQYF. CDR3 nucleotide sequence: TGTGCCAGCTCACCACCGTCCCTAAATTACGAGCAGTACTTC. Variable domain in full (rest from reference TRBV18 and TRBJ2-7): NAGVMQNPRHLVRRRGQEARLRCSPMKGHSHVYWYRQLPEEGLKFMVYLQKENIIDESGMPKERFSAEFPKEGPSILRIQQVVRGDSAAYFCASSPPSLNYEQYFGPGTRLTVT.

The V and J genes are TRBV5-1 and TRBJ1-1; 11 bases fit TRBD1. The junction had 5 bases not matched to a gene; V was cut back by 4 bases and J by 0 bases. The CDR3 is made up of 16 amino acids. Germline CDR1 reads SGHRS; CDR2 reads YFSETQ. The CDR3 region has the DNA TGCGCCAGCAGCCTCGGACAGGGGGCCATGAACACTGAAGCTTTCTTT. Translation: CASSLGQGAMNTEAFF.

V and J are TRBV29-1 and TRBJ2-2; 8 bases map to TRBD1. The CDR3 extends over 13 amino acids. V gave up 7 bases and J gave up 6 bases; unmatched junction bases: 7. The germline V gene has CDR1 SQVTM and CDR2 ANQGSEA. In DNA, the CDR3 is TGCAGCGGCCTGGACAGGGAGGCCGGGGAGCTGTTTTTT. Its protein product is CSGLDREAGELFF.

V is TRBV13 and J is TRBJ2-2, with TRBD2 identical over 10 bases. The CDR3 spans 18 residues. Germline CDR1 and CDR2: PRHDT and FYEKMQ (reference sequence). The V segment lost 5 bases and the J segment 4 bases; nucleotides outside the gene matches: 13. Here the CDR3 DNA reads TGTGCCAGCAGCCCCCCAGCGGGGGGGCCTTGGAGCACCGGGGAGCTGTTTTTT. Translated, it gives CASSPPAGGPWSTGELFF.